The sequence of this T cell receptor (beta chain) was determined in a study of somatic mutations in cytotoxic T cells in rheumatoid arthritis. Only one count was recorded for this clone. The antigen remains undetermined. Points from the study as a whole: There were about an eighth of the roughly 65 patients in whom the largest CD8+ clone exceeded 20% of CD8+ cells.

Positively selected by magnetic beads, CD4+ and CD8+ cells were purity-checked by flow cytometry. TCRdb's table, derived via immunoSEQ multiplex PCR, lists solely in-frame clones and lacks some. There are 35,000 to 40,000 clones in the sample; 84% occur only once, and roughly 3.4% lies in the top ten. Trimming took 5 bases from V and 2 from J, leaving 9 bases between them. This CDR3 is built from 13 residues. Germline V gene sequence: CDR1 SEHNR, CDR2 FQNEAQ (reference sequence). What was sequenced was CD8+ T cells sorted from blood. This TCR came from a man aged 35-49 years in good health. The chain carries TRBV7-9 and TRBJ1-2; D might be TRBD1 (6 bases). The DNA for the CDR3 is TGTGCCAGCAGCCTAGGGGGGAACTATGGCTACACCTTC. It specifies CASSLGGNYGYTF.